This T cell receptor (beta chain) was captured by sequencing in a study of metastatic and nonmetastatic thyroid tumors (dated by TCRdb to about 2020). Broadly, across the study: The researchers compared repertoires between peripheral blood samples and tumor or nodule tissue samples from patients with malignant or benign thyroid disease.

Library preparation employed PCR. The instrument given in TCRdb is Illumina HiSeq 4000. High-throughput sequencing was used to profile the TCR beta-chain CDR3 region of every patient. Processing in the source paper ran as follows. A classifier to discriminate distant-metastatic papillary thyroid cancer patients was built from CDR3 differences across clinicopathological groups. Repertoire diversity was assessed with the Shannon index, and tumor-blood repertoire similarity with the Morisita-Horn index. TCRdb ran its own pipeline on the public reads, namely fastp trimming at Q25 and MiXCR clone calling, and kept in-frame beta chains. TCRdb, not the authors, supplied the V and J calls. The sample includes approximately 20,000 clones, with 9% to 15% observed a single time. The ten largest clones take up about 6.2% of the sample. Before undergoing thyroid surgery, none of the patients had been given any kind of treatment. Using T-cell receptor beta sequencing, the researchers looked back retrospectively at clinical samples from patients, gathered between about 2012 and 2019.

This clone showed up just a few times. Its cognate antigen has yet to be identified. No base quality information exists; no much larger clone differs at one position. The CDR3 runs 13 amino acids, cysteine and phenylalanine included. The only DNA kept is the CDR3, 39 bases in frame from the first base. V sheds 5 bases and J sheds 7 bases, leaving 11 bases between their ends. CDR1 and CDR2 are drawn from the germline V gene (reference sequence): MNHEY, SMNVEV. Summary of the overall study and its limitations: TCR beta diversity was reported as significantly higher in malignant tumors than in benign nodules, in both blood and tumor samples.

The rearrangement combines TRBV27 with TRBJ2-2; the best D guess is TRBD1, with 6 bases matching. This receptor was taken from a male donor with papillary thyroid cancer or a benign thyroid nodule (not recorded which). Some clones in this sample may be carry-over from other donors' samples. Input material: blood. The DNA reads TGTGCCAGCAGTCCCTGGACAGACGGGGAGCTGTTTTTT. Translation gives CASSPWTDGELFF.